This T cell receptor (beta chain) was profiled in a study of blood T cell repertoires in COVID-19. As for the study in general: The United States, Italy and Spain provided the acute and convalescent COVID-19 samples. In each case, the material was cDNA or gDNA derived from T cells, B-cell-depleted T cells, or PBMCs.

As originally analysed: Estimated nucleated cell counts came from reference gene primer amplification. Libraries were prepared by immunoSEQ multiplex PCR; TCRdb keeps only in-frame clonotypes and omits some of them. For V, J and clone size, that table is used; D and trimming come from the DNA. The sample has 160,000 or so clones; about nine tenths are singletons. With 0 bases removed from V and 9 bases from J, the gap between germline ends came to 13 bases. Germline CDR1 is SGHRS and CDR2 is YFSETQ. The CDR3 loop spans 13 amino acids. This clone came up a few times. Sequences were obtained from peripheral blood. The rearrangement links TRBV5-1 to TRBJ2-7; D might be TRBD1 (5 bases). The TCR sequence derives from a man younger than 30 with acute or convalescent COVID-19. CDR3 amino acids: CASSLARAVGQYF. The CDR3 DNA reads as TGCGCCAGCAGCTTGGCCAGGGCAGTCGGGCAGTACTTC.